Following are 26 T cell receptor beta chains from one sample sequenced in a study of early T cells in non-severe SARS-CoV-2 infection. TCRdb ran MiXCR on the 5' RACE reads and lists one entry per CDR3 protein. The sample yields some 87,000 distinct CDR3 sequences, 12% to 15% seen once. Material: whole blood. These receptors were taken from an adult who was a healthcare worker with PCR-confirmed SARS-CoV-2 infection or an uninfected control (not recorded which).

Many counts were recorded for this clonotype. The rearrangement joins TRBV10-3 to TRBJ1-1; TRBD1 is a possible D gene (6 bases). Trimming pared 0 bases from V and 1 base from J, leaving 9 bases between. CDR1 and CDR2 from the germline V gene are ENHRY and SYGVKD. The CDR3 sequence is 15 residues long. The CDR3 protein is CAISESGAANTEAFF. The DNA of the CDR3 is TGTGCCATCAGTGAGTCGGGGGCGGCGAACACTGAAGCTTTCTTT.

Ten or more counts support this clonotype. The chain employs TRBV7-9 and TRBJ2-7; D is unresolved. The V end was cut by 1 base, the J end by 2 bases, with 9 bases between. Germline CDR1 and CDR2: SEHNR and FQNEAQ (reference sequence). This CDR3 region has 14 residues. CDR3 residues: CASSLGGSAYEQYF. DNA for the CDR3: TGTGCCAGCAGCTTAGGTGGTAGTGCCTACGAGCAGTACTTC.

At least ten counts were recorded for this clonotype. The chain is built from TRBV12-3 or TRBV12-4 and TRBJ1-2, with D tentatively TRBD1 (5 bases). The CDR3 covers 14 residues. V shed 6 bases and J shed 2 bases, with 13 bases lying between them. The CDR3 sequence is CASSLRPGNYGYTF. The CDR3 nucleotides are TGTGCCAGCAGCCTACGGCCAGGGAACTATGGCTACACCTTC.

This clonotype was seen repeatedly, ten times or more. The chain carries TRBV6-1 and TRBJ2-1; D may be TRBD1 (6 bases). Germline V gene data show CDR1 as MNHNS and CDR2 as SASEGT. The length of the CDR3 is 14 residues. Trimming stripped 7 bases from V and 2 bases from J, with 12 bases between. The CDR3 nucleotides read TGTGCCAGCATAGGCGACAGGACCTACAATGAGCAGTTCTTC. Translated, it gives CASIGDRTYNEQFF.

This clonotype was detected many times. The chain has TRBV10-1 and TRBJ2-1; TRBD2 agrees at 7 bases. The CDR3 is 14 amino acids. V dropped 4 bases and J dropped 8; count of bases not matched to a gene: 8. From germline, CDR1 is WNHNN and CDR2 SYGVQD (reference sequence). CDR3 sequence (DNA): TGCGCCAGCAGTGGGGAGGGTAGGGTCGATGAGCAGTTCTTC. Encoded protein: CASSGEGRVDEQFF.

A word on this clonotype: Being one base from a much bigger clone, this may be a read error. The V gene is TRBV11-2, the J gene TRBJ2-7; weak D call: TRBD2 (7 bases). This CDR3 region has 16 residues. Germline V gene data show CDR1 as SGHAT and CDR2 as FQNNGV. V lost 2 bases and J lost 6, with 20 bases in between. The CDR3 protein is CASSLSVRGAQSEQYF. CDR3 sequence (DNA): TGTGCCAGCAGCTTATCTGTCCGGGGGGCGCAATCCGAGCAGTACTTC.

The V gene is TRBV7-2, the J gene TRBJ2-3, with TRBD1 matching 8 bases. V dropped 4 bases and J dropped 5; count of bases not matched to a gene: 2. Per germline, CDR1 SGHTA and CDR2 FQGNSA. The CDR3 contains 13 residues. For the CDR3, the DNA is TGTGCCAGCAGCTCTACAGGGGGAGATACGCAGTATTTT. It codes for CASSSTGGDTQYF.

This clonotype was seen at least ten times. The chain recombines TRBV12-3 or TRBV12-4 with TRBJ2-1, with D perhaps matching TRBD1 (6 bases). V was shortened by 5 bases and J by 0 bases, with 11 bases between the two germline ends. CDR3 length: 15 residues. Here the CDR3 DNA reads TGTGCCAGCAGTCCCGACAGGAGCTCCTACAATGAGCAGTTCTTC. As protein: CASSPDRSSYNEQFF.

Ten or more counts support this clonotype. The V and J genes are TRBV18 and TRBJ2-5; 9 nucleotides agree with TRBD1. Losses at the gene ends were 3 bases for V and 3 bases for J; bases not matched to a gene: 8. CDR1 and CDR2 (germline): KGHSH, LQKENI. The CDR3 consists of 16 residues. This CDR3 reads CASSPIQGAIEETQYF. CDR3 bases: TGTGCCAGCTCACCTATACAGGGGGCGATTGAAGAGACCCAGTACTTC.

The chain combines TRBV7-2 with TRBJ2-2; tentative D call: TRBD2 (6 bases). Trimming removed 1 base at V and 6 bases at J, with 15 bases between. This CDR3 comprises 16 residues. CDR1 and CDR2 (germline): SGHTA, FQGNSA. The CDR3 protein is CASSLGSSRGSGELFF. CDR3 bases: TGTGCCAGCAGCTTAGGGTCTAGCCGGGGGTCCGGGGAGCTGTTTTTT.

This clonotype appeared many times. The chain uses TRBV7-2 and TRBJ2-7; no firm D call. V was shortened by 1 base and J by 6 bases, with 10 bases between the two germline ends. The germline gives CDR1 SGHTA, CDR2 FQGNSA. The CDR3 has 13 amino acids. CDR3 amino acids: CASSLVPRREQYF. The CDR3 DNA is TGTGCCAGCAGCTTAGTCCCCCGACGCGAGCAGTACTTC.

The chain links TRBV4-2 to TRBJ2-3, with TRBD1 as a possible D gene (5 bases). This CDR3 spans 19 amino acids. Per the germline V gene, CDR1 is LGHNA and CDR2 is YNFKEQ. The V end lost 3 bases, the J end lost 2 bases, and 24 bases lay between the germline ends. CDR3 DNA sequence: TGTGCCAGCAGCCATATACTTAAGGGGTGGGTAGGGGCCACAGATACGCAGTATTTT. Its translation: CASSHILKGWVGATDTQYF.

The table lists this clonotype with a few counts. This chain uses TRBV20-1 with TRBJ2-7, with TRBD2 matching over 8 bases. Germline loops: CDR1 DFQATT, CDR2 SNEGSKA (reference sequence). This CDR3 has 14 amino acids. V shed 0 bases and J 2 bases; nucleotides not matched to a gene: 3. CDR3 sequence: CSARESGGAYEQYF. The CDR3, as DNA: TGCAGTGCTAGAGAGTCCGGGGGGGCCTACGAGCAGTACTTC.

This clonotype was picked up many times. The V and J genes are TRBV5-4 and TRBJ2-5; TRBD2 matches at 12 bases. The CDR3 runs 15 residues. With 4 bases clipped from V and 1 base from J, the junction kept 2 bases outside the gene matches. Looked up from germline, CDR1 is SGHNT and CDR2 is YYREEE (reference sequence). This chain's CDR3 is CASSPTSGGQETQYF. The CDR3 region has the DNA TGTGCCAGCAGCCCGACTAGCGGGGGCCAAGAGACCCAGTACTTC.

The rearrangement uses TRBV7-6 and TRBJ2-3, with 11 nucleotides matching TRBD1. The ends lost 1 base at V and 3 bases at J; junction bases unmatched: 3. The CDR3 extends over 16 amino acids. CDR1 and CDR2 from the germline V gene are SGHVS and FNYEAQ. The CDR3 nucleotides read TGTGCCAGCAGCTTAGGGACAGGGGGCGAGACAGATACGCAGTATTTT. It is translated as CASSLGTGGETDTQYF.

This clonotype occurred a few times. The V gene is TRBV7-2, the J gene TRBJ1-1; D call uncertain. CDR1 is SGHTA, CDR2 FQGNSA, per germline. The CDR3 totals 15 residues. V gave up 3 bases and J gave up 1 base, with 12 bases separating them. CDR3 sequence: CASSFTPNGNTEAFF. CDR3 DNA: TGTGCCAGCAGCTTTACCCCTAACGGGAACACTGAAGCTTTCTTT.

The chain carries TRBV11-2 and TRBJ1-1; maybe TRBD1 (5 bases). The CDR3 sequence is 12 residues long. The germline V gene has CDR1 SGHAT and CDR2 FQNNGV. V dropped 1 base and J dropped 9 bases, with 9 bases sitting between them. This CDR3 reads CASSLGSGKAFF. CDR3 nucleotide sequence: TGTGCCAGCAGCTTAGGGTCAGGGAAAGCTTTCTTT.

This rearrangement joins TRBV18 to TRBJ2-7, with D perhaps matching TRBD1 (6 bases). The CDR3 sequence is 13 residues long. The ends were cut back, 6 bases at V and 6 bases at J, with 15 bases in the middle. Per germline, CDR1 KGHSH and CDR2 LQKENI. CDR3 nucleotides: TGTGCCAGCTCCCAAGGGGCAGGGGCCGAGCAGTACTTC. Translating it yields CASSQGAGAEQYF.

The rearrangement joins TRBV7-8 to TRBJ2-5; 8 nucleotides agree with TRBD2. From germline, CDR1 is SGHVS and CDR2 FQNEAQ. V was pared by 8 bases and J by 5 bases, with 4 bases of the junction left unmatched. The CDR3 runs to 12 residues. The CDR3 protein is CASRTSSETQYF. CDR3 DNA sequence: TGTGCCAGCCGGACTAGCAGTGAGACCCAGTACTTC.

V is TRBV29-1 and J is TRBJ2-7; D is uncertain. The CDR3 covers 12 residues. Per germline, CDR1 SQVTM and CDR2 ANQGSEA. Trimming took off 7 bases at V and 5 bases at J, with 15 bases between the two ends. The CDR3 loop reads CSAVGFKDEQYF. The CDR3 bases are TGCAGCGCGGTGGGCTTTAAGGACGAGCAGTACTTC.

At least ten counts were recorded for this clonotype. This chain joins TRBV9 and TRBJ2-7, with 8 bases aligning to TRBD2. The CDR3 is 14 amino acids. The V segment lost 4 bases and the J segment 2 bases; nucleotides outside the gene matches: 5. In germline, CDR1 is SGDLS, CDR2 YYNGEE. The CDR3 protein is CASSPRGAPYEQYF. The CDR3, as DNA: TGTGCCAGCAGCCCGCGGGGGGCCCCCTACGAGCAGTACTTC. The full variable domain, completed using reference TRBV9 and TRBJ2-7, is DSGVTQTPKHLITATGQRVTLRCSPRSGDLSVYWYQQSLDQGLQFLIQYYNGEERAKGNILERFSAQQFPDLHSELNLSSLELGDSALYFCASSPRGAPYEQYFGPGTRLTVT.

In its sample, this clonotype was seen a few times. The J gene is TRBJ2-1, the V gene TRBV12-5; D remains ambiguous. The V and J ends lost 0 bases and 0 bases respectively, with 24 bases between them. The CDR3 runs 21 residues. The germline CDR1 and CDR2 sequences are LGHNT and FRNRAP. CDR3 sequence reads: CASGLVLGSPISDDSYNEQFF. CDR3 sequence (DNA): TGTGCTAGTGGTTTGGTACTTGGTAGCCCGATTTCGGACGACTCCTACAATGAGCAGTTCTTC.

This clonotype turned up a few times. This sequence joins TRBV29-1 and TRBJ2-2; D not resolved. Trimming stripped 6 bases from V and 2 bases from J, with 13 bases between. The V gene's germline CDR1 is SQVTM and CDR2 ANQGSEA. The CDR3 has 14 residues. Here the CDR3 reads CSVIREGNTGELFF. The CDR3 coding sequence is TGCAGCGTCATAAGGGAAGGTAACACCGGGGAGCTGTTTTTT.

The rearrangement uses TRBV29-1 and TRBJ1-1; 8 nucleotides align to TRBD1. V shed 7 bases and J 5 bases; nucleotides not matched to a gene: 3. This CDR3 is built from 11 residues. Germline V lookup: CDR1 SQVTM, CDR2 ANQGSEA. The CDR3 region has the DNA TGCAGCGGGACAGGGAGGACTGAAGCTTTCTTT. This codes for CSGTGRTEAFF.

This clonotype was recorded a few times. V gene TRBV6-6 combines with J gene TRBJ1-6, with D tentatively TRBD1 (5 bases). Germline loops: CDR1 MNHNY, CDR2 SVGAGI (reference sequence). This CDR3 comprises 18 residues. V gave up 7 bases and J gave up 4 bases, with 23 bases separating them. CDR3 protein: CASTPMMAGTSYNSPLHF. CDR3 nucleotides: TGTGCCAGCACCCCTATGATGGCGGGGACGTCTTATAATTCACCCCTCCACTTT.

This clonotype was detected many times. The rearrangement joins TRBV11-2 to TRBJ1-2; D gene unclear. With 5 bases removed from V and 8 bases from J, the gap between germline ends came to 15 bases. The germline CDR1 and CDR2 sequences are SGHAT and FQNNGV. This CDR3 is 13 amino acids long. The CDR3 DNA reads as TGTGCCAGCAGCCCCTCCTATGCCCTAGGCTACACCTTC. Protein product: CASSPSYALGYTF.